The 3 T cell receptor beta chains below were found in one sample sequenced in a study of shared clonotypes between healthy human individuals. Naive CD8 cells, CD45RO-negative and positively selected for CCR7, excluded terminally differentiated effector memory CD45RA+ cells. TCRdb's table, derived via immunoSEQ multiplex PCR, lists solely in-frame clones and lacks some. This table has about 550,000 clones, nearly 97% appearing once. Sequencing used naive CD8+ T cells sorted from blood. The receptors here all came from a woman aged 25-40 years in good health.

Here the CDR3 DNA reads TGTGCCAGCAGCTTAGGACTAGGGGGAAGCAATCAGCCCCAGCATTTT. It is translated as CASSLGLGGSNQPQHF. The J gene is TRBJ1-5, the V gene TRBV7-6; tentatively, D is TRBD1 (6 bases). There are 16 residues in the CDR3. Per germline, CDR1 SGHVS and CDR2 FNYEAQ. The germline V and J ends were trimmed by 1 base and 1 base, with 11 bases remaining between them.

This chain links TRBV27 with TRBJ2-5; unclear D gene. Germline CDR1 is MNHEY and CDR2 is SMNVEV (reference sequence). CDR3 length equals 15 residues. V was shortened by 4 bases and J by 11 bases, with 23 bases between the two germline ends. The CDR3 DNA reads TGTGCCAGCAGTTCACCCTACGACGCCCTGGCATCGCAGTACTTC. Translated: CASSSPYDALASQYF.

The CDR3 sequence is CASSRGWGITEAFF. In DNA form, the CDR3 reads TGTGCCAGCAGCCGGGGGTGGGGAATCACTGAAGCTTTCTTT. The rearrangement uses TRBV5-4 and TRBJ1-1, with D maybe TRBD1 (5 bases). Between the trimmed V and J ends, which lost 4 bases and 4 bases, there was a span of 14 bases. This CDR3 is built from 14 residues. Germline CDR1 is SGHNT and CDR2 is YYREEE (reference sequence).